This T cell receptor (beta chain) was captured in a study of blood T cell repertoires in COVID-19 (dated by TCRdb to about 2020). Context from the whole study: Samples covering the acute and convalescent phases of COVID-19 were provided by collaborators in the United States, Italy and Spain. The repertoires were released in a freely available public database meant as a resource for research on the immune response to SARS-CoV-2. The prospective study material was composed of cDNA or gDNA derived from T cells, B-cell-depleted T cells, or PBMCs. The samples were drawn from two sources: the first 160 participants of the ongoing ImmuneRACE study, and over 950 subjects contributed by 6 global collaborators. Where available, HLA class I and class II types were taken from metadata supplied by the sample provider and were not determined by assay-based typing. A de-identified subject ID, COVID-19 status, age in years and sex were almost always included in the sample metadata. The dataset comprised deeply sampled blood TCRbeta repertoires from subjects exposed to, actively infected with, or recovered from COVID-19.

The full study reports these points: The quantity of clinical and demographic metadata differed by source and by participant and was supplied without curation.

Whole blood was collected in K2EDTA tubes by collaborating institutions according to the institutions' own protocols. Collaborator samples were shipped for TCRbeta analysis as frozen whole blood, isolated PBMCs, or DNA extracted from either sample type. With regard to this clone: Its recognized antigen is unknown. The sample holds no much larger clone one base away, and base qualities are not on file.

The immunoSEQ Assay, a bias-controlled multiplex PCR, was used to amplify TCRbeta CDR3 regions from genomic DNA. In the paper's pipeline: The number of nucleated cells in each sample was estimated from the amplification of reference gene primers within the assay. To quantify the absolute abundance of each unique TCRbeta CDR3 rearrangement, sequence reads were collapsed and filtered. For each sample, productive Simpson clonality was calculated by taking the square root of Simpson's diversity index across productive rearrangements. TCRdb re-hosts the immuneACCESS table, in-frame sequences only. Its copies lack some clones; in the studies checked, an unresolved V gene accounts for under half of them, and the cause for the rest is not known. That table is the source of V, J and clone size, and D and trimming were worked out from the DNA. The sample table shows 20,000 to 25,000 clones, and about four fifths are seen once. 2.5% to 4% of the sample is held by the ten biggest clonotypes.

The junction shows trimming of 9 bases on V and 0 bases on J, and the gene matches do not reach 15 bases of it. Its CDR3 holds 17 amino acids, cysteine through phenylalanine. The kept DNA is CDR3 alone, 51 bases in frame from the first base. According to the germline V gene (reference sequence), CDR1 reads SGHNT and CDR2 reads YYREEE. This sequence uses TRBV5-4 and TRBJ2-3, and TRBD2 aligns with 8 junction nucleotides. This sequence was found in a man aged 40-49 years with acute or convalescent COVID-19. Sequenced sample: peripheral blood. The CDR3 here reads CATLSGGRKTSTDTQYF. The sequence in DNA is TGTGCCACCCTTTCGGGCGGGAGGAAAACTAGCACAGATACGCAGTATTTT.